The rows below give T cell receptor beta chains drawn from one sample of a study of blood T cell repertoires in COVID-19. Generated by immunoSEQ multiplex PCR, the TCRdb table keeps only in-frame clones and is missing some. The table lists hundreds of thousands of clones, around 84% of them singletons. Material for sequencing was peripheral blood. Receptors were obtained from a woman of 80 years or more with active or convalescent COVID-19. The conserved cysteine and the conserved F or W are not part of the CDR3 here. The order of the fields is V gene, J gene, CDR3 protein.

v_gene: TRBV30; j_gene: TRBJ1-5; CDR3aa: AWSVRGRGFNQPQH
v_gene: TRBV20-1; j_gene: TRBJ2-4; CDR3aa: SASDSGQGFRDKNIQY
v_gene: TRBV25-1; j_gene: TRBJ1-2; CDR3aa: ASSEEGAGGYT
v_gene: TRBV27; j_gene: TRBJ2-3; CDR3aa: ASSFRRLRGPDTQY
v_gene: TRBV11-3; j_gene: TRBJ2-1; CDR3aa: ASELGTSGYNEQF
v_gene: TRBV5-4; j_gene: TRBJ2-5; CDR3aa: ASSARTGWETQY
v_gene: TRBV5-1; j_gene: TRBJ1-4; CDR3aa: ASSQGQGNNEKLF
v_gene: TRBV12-3/TRBV12-4; j_gene: TRBJ1-2; CDR3aa: ASEGPPGGGYT
v_gene: TRBV11-3; j_gene: TRBJ1-3; CDR3aa: ASSLTFRSSGNTIY
v_gene: TRBV11-1; j_gene: TRBJ1-3; CDR3aa: ASRRQGTGNTIY
v_gene: TRBV7-3; j_gene: TRBJ2-2; CDR3aa: ASSLTRLTEHGGELF
v_gene: TRBV18; j_gene: TRBJ2-7; CDR3aa: ASSLGTGGDEQY
v_gene: TRBV4-1; j_gene: TRBJ2-1; CDR3aa: ASSHGFSGLAGHVGQF
v_gene: TRBV11-2; j_gene: TRBJ2-5; CDR3aa: ASSLGLAETQY
v_gene: TRBV5-4; j_gene: TRBJ2-1; CDR3aa: ASSVPGARSYNEQF
v_gene: TRBV5-6; j_gene: TRBJ1-4; CDR3aa: ASSLYTEGANEKLF
v_gene: TRBV18; j_gene: TRBJ1-1; CDR3aa: ASSPVRTGSGNTEAF
v_gene: TRBV27; j_gene: TRBJ1-5; CDR3aa: ASSPTPGQGKGNQPQH
v_gene: TRBV5-4; j_gene: TRBJ2-3; CDR3aa: ASSLAKGREETDTQY
v_gene: TRBV6-2/TRBV6-3; j_gene: TRBJ2-7; CDR3aa: ASSYSLQAAGK
v_gene: TRBV19; j_gene: TRBJ2-7; CDR3aa: ASSRAYDEQY
v_gene: TRBV18; j_gene: TRBJ2-5; CDR3aa: ASSLTDRAETQY
v_gene: TRBV18; j_gene: TRBJ2-1; CDR3aa: ASSPNLGGGAGEQF
v_gene: TRBV4-1; j_gene: TRBJ1-1; CDR3aa: ASSEGAEAF
v_gene: TRBV3-1/TRBV3-2; j_gene: TRBJ1-2; CDR3aa: ASSLRDRVGDGYT
v_gene: TRBV6-2/TRBV6-3; j_gene: TRBJ2-7; CDR3aa: ASSYGDRFYEQY